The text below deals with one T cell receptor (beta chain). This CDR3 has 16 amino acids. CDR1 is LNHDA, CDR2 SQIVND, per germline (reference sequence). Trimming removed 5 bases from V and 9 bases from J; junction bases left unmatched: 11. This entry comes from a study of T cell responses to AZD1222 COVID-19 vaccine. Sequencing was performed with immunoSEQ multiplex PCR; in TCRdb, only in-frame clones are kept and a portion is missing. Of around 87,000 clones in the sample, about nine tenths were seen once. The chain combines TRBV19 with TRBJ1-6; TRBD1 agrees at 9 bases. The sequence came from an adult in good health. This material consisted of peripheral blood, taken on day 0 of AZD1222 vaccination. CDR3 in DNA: TGTGCCAGTAGTCGTGAAGGACAGGGGACGGGTTCACCCCTCCACTTT. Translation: CASSREGQGTGSPLHF.